This T cell receptor beta chain is from a study of regulatory T cells in long-lasting Graves disease. Study outcomes and limitations: TRBV28, TRBJ1-2 and TRBJ2-5 were segments that persistent disease favored.

The time point: newly diagnosed GD, antithyroid drugs for less than 3 months. PBMC RNA served as the TCR library source. Arm-PCR of CDR3 regions and iRepertoire HTBI primers were the basis on which TCR beta libraries were built. TCRdb called the multiplex PCR reads again in MiXCR, with one record for every CDR3 protein. The sample has about 470,000 distinct CDR3 sequences, about 16% seen once. Concerning this clonotype itself: No antigen is known for it.

The length of the CDR3 is 14 residues. Per germline, CDR1 DFQATT and CDR2 SNEGSKA (reference sequence). Trimming took 5 bases from V and 2 from J; bases not matched to a gene: 5. A further study also used this sample, focusing on T cells in Graves' hyperthyroidism and ophthalmopathy.

This TCR was recovered from a woman under 40 with Graves disease. The sequenced sample was peripheral blood mononuclear cells (PBMCs), obtained at new diagnosis, from a patient treated with antithyroid drugs. The chain has TRBV20-1 and TRBJ1-1, with 10 bases matching TRBD1. This CDR3 reads CSAFRDRGNTEAFF. DNA of the CDR3: TGCAGTGCTTTCAGGGACAGGGGCAACACTGAAGCTTTCTTT.